Each of the 21 T cell receptor beta chains below was sequenced from the same sample in a study of cytomegalovirus exposure and HLA in healthy donors. In the PCR, 60 Vbeta and 13 Jbeta primers were used. Clones were sequenced by immunoSEQ multiplex PCR, and TCRdb holds only the in-frame ones, with some missing. The table lists 100,000 to 150,000 clones, about 78% of them singletons. Material for sequencing was PBMCs. These receptors were collected from a human donor in good health.

The chain is built from TRBV6-4 and TRBJ2-1; TRBD2 matches 12 bases. Germline V gene data show CDR1 as MRHNA and CDR2 as SNTAGT. The CDR3 runs 15 residues. The V segment lost 6 bases and the J segment 9 bases; nucleotides outside the gene matches: 9. CDR3 protein: CASSYLAGGPGEQFF. The CDR3 nucleotides read TGTGCCAGCAGCTATCTAGCGGGGGGGCCAGGTGAGCAGTTCTTC.

This clone appeared a few times. The chain couples TRBV5-6 to TRBJ1-2; 12 bases agree with TRBD1. V lost 3 bases, J lost 8 bases, and 11 bases stayed unmatched. Germline CDR1 SGHDT, CDR2 YYEEEE. The length of the CDR3 is 16 residues. The CDR3, as DNA: TGTGCCAGCAGCTCCCAAGGGACAGGGGGCGCCGGAGGCTACACCTTC. This sequence encodes CASSSQGTGGAGGYTF.

This chain uses TRBV29-1 with TRBJ1-6; maybe TRBD1 (5 bases). Trimming stripped 6 bases from V and 9 bases from J, with 21 bases between. CDR3 length: 15 amino acids. Germline CDR1 SQVTM, CDR2 ANQGSEA. The CDR3 bases are TGCAGCGTCAACAAACACAGGTTTGGTGGTTCACCCCTCCACTTT. Translating it yields CSVNKHRFGGSPLHF.

The sample holds a few counts of this clone. The same CDR3 also results from other DNA sequences found in this sample. This chain joins TRBV2 and TRBJ2-3; possibly TRBD2 for D (5 bases). CDR1 and CDR2 from the germline V gene are SNHLY and FYNNEI. CDR3 size: 17 residues. V was cut by 8 bases and J by 6 bases, with 27 bases left in between. Written as DNA, the CDR3 is TGTGCCAGCCTTAACTGGGGAGACTCACCACGAGCCGATACGCAGTATTTT. Residues: CASLNWGDSPRADTQYF.

The chain carries TRBV5-5 and TRBJ1-1; 7 bases are a match to TRBD1. CDR1 SGHKS and CDR2 YYEKEE come from the germline V gene (reference sequence). Trimming cost V 4 bases and J 7 bases; bases outside gene matches: 4. This CDR3 comprises 12 residues. The CDR3 nucleotides are TGTGCCAGCAGCCGACAGGGAGGTGAAGCTTTCTTT. Translating it yields CASSRQGGEAFF.

The J gene is TRBJ2-7, the V gene TRBV11-3; a weak D match, TRBD1 (6 bases). Germline CDR1 SGHNT, CDR2 YENEEA. V was shortened by 7 bases and J by 2 bases, with 12 bases between the two germline ends. This CDR3 comprises 13 residues. In DNA form, the CDR3 reads TGTGCCAGCACCACAGGGCGCCCCTACGAGCAGTACTTC. It specifies CASTTGRPYEQYF.

This chain joins TRBV9 and TRBJ1-4; 7 nucleotides agree with TRBD1. Germline V CDR1 and CDR2: SGDLS, YYNGEE. After removal of 4 bases from V and 6 bases from J, the junction contained 9 bases not matched to a gene. The CDR3 totals 15 residues. The CDR3 sequence is CASSRVDRDYEKLFF. The CDR3, as DNA: TGTGCCAGCAGCAGAGTCGACAGGGACTATGAAAAACTGTTTTTT.

The chain uses TRBV19 and TRBJ2-3, with TRBD1 matching 9 bases. The germline gives CDR1 LNHDA, CDR2 SQIVND (reference sequence). The CDR3 is 13 residues long. V gave up 6 bases and J gave up 4 bases; unmatched junction bases: 2. This chain's CDR3 is CASRTGGADTQYF. The CDR3 DNA reads as TGTGCCAGTAGGACAGGGGGGGCAGATACGCAGTATTTT.

In its sample, this clone was seen once. The chain has TRBV15 and TRBJ2-4, with 7 bases that match TRBD2. CDR3 length: 15 residues. The ends lost 0 bases at V and 8 bases at J; junction bases unmatched: 7. Per germline, CDR1 LNHNV and CDR2 YYDKDF (reference sequence). The CDR3 spells CATSRDRGVADIQYF. CDR3 nucleotides: TGTGCCACCAGCAGAGATCGGGGGGTCGCGGACATTCAGTACTTC.

The chain combines TRBV19 with TRBJ1-2; tentatively, D is TRBD1 (5 bases). V lost 8 bases, J lost 0 bases, and 10 bases lay in between. This CDR3 is 13 amino acids long. Germline V gene data show CDR1 as LNHDA and CDR2 as SQIVND (reference sequence). The CDR3 DNA is TGTGCCAGTTCAAGGACACCTAACTATGGCTACACCTTC. Residues: CASSRTPNYGYTF. Filled out from reference TRBV19 and TRBJ1-2, the complete variable domain reads DGGITQSPKYLFRKEGQNVTLSCEQNLNHDAMYWYRQDPGQGLRLIYYSQIVNDFQKGDIAEGYSVSREKKESFPLTVTSAQKNPTAFYLCASSRTPNYGYTFGSGTRLTVV.

This chain uses TRBV15 with TRBJ1-3; D uncertain. CDR3 length equals 12 residues. The V and J ends lost 3 bases and 5 bases respectively, with 5 bases between them. CDR1 LNHNV and CDR2 YYDKDF come from the germline V gene (reference sequence). The CDR3 bases are TGTGCCACCAGCAGCTCCCGAAACACCATATATTTT. Residues: CATSSSRNTIYF.

The chain joins TRBV2 to TRBJ2-1; 9 positions agree with TRBD2. The CDR3 is 16 amino acids. With V trimmed by 0 bases and J by 7 bases, 7 bases remained unmatched. The germline gives CDR1 SNHLY, CDR2 FYNNEI. The CDR3 nucleotides are TGTGCCAGCAGTGAAGCGGGACTAGCCTACAGGAATGAGCAGTTCTTC. Translating it yields CASSEAGLAYRNEQFF.

This chain connects TRBV5-8 to TRBJ2-1; 8 bases map to TRBD2. The V gene's germline CDR1 is SGHTS and CDR2 YDEGEE. The CDR3 covers 14 residues. J was trimmed by 2 bases and V by 3 bases; bases with no gene match: 1. The CDR3 nucleotides read TGTGCCAGCAGCTCACTAGCGGCCTACAATGAGCAGTTCTTC. Residues: CASSSLAAYNEQFF.

A single count supports this clone. This chain uses TRBV29-1 with TRBJ2-5, with 16 bases identical to TRBD2. V lost 3 bases and J lost 9; bases outside the gene matches: 7. The length of the CDR3 is 15 residues. Germline CDR1 reads SQVTM; CDR2 reads ANQGSEA. Written as DNA, the CDR3 is TGCAGCGTTGATATGGGACTAGCGGGAGGGTTACCCCAGTACTTC. It encodes CSVDMGLAGGLPQYF. Looking up the rest from reference TRBV29-1 and TRBJ2-5 gives the full variable domain: SAVISQKPSRDICQRGTSLTIQCQVDSQVTMMFWYRQQPGQSLTLIATANQGSEATYESGFVIDKFPISRPNLTFSTLTVSNMSPEDSSIYLCSVDMGLAGGLPQYFGPGTRLLVL.

A few counts support this clone. This chain joins TRBV9 and TRBJ2-1; 7 nucleotides agree with TRBD2. The CDR3 has 18 residues. CDR1 SGDLS and CDR2 YYNGEE come from the germline V gene. V shed 0 bases and J 4 bases; nucleotides not matched to a gene: 13. CDR3 amino acids: CASSVAGGGGSRYNEQFF. The CDR3 DNA follows: TGTGCCAGCAGCGTAGCTGGGGGTGGCGGGAGTCGTTACAATGAGCAGTTCTTC. The full variable domain, in which reference TRBV9 and TRBJ2-1 provide the parts outside the CDR3, is DSGVTQTPKHLITATGQRVTLRCSPRSGDLSVYWYQQSLDQGLQFLIQYYNGEERAKGNILERFSAQQFPDLHSELNLSSLELGDSALYFCASSVAGGGGSRYNEQFFGPGTRLTVL.

This sequence joins TRBV10-3 and TRBJ2-5; 7 bases map to TRBD2. The trim removed 2 bases at V and 5 bases at J, leaving 17 bases unmatched. This CDR3 has 18 residues. The germline gives CDR1 ENHRY, CDR2 SYGVKD. CDR3 in DNA: TGTGCCATCAGTGAGATCTTGTATGGGGGAGGGGCTCGGGAGACCCAGTACTTC. It is translated as CAISEILYGGGARETQYF.

The table lists this clone with a few counts. This chain uses TRBV7-2 with TRBJ2-1; 8 bases are a match to TRBD2. V shed 5 bases and J 9 bases; nucleotides not matched to a gene: 12. This CDR3 region has 15 residues. In germline, CDR1 is SGHTA, CDR2 FQGNSA. The CDR3 protein is CASSPGLAARGEQFF. In DNA, the CDR3 is TGTGCCAGCAGCCCCGGACTAGCCGCCAGGGGTGAGCAGTTCTTC.

This clone was picked up a small number of times. The chain links TRBV27 to TRBJ2-2, with 8 bases that match TRBD1. Germline-derived CDR1 and CDR2 are MNHEY and SMNVEV (reference sequence). The ends lost 3 bases at V and 1 base at J; junction bases unmatched: 7. This CDR3 spans 17 amino acids. The chain's CDR3 is CASSLYAGTGNTGELFF. The CDR3 bases are TGTGCCAGCAGTTTGTATGCCGGGACAGGGAACACCGGGGAGCTGTTTTTT.

The chain joins TRBV2 to TRBJ1-2; D is perhaps TRBD1 (5 bases). The CDR3 contains 14 residues. Trimming stripped 8 bases from V and 8 bases from J, with 21 bases between. CDR1 and CDR2 from the germline V gene are SNHLY and FYNNEI. The CDR3 DNA sequence: TGTGCCAGCGAACCAAGGGCGGGGGTAGGCGGCTACACCTTC. Protein product: CASEPRAGVGGYTF.

In its sample, this clone was seen once. The chain is built from TRBV7-9 and TRBJ2-1; TRBD1 agrees at 7 bases. Germline-derived CDR1 and CDR2 are SEHNR and FQNEAQ (reference sequence). The CDR3 runs 13 residues. V shed 5 bases and J 14 bases; nucleotides not matched to a gene: 12. Written as DNA, the CDR3 is TGTGCCAGCAGCCCCGGGTCTAGGGACAGAAAGTTCTTC. Its protein product is CASSPGSRDRKFF.

This clone has only a few counts. J is TRBJ1-1 and V is TRBV2; D perhaps matches TRBD1 (6 bases). Germline assignment: CDR1 SNHLY and CDR2 FYNNEI. Between the trimmed V and J ends, which lost 9 bases and 0 bases, there was a span of 17 bases. The CDR3 runs 15 residues. The DNA for the CDR3 is TGTGCCAGAACAGGGATGGGATTAATGAACACTGAAGCTTTCTTT. Its protein product is CARTGMGLMNTEAFF.